Each of the 28 T cell receptor beta chains below was sequenced from the same sample in a study of CD8+CD57+ T cells in acquired aplastic anemia. Patients selected for sequencing had displayed CD8+CD57+ cell expansion by flow cytometry. Genomic DNA constituted the template upon which TCR beta VDJ and CDR3 profiling was performed. TCRdb independently ran MiXCR on the reads; one entry per CDR3 protein. The sample consists of about 160,000 distinct CDR3 sequences, 45% to 55% of them appearing once. What was sequenced was sorted CD4+, CD8+, or CD8+CD57+ T cells (not recorded which) from PBMCs. The receptors derive from a human donor with aplastic anemia.

The J gene is TRBJ1-6, the V gene TRBV10-3, with D possibly matching TRBD1 (5 bases). V was trimmed by 11 bases and J by 7 bases, leaving 18 bases between them. The V gene's germline CDR1 is ENHRY and CDR2 SYGVKD. This CDR3 has 14 amino acids. The CDR3 sequence is CAVTGTDGNSPLHF. The CDR3 DNA reads TGTGCCGTTACCGGGACCGATGGGAATTCACCCCTCCACTTT.

The chain has TRBV10-3 and TRBJ2-7; D could derive from TRBD1 or TRBD2 (5 bases each). The V gene lost 2 bases and the J gene lost 2 bases, with 16 bases spanning the gap. Germline-derived CDR1 and CDR2 are ENHRY and SYGVKD. The CDR3 is 16 amino acids. The CDR3 sequence: CAISEVVSRGPYEQYF. CDR3 DNA: TGTGCCATCAGTGAGGTCGTGTCTCGGGGACCCTACGAGCAGTACTTC.

The chain employs TRBV27 and TRBJ1-1, with 7 bases that match TRBD1. The CDR3 runs 11 residues. V lost 10 bases, J lost 11 bases, and 10 bases stayed unmatched. Germline-derived CDR1 and CDR2 are MNHEY and SMNVEV (reference sequence). DNA for the CDR3: TGTGCCACCGGAACGGGACAGCAGGCTTTCTTT. Protein: CATGTGQQAFF.

This clonotype has ten or more counts. V usage is TRBV5-4 and J usage is TRBJ2-7; D is unresolved. Germline V gives CDR1 SGHNT, CDR2 YYREEE (reference sequence). The CDR3 contains 13 residues. V lost 1 base and J lost 3, with 8 bases in between. CDR3 region: CASSLLDDYEQYF. CDR3 nucleotides: TGTGCCAGCAGCTTGTTGGACGACTACGAGCAGTACTTC.

Many counts were recorded for this clonotype. This chain links TRBV7-9 with TRBJ1-2; D perhaps matches TRBD1 (5 bases). Trimming left V 11 bases short and J 4 bases short, with 17 bases between. CDR3 length: 13 amino acids. CDR1 and CDR2 (germline): SEHNR, FQNEAQ (reference sequence). The CDR3 reads CALPVDSSYGYTF. The CDR3 coding sequence is TGTGCCCTTCCCGTCGACAGCAGCTATGGCTACACCTTC.

This clonotype was observed at least ten times. The rearrangement joins TRBV4-2 to TRBJ1-4, with TRBD1 identical over 9 bases. The junction had 6 bases not matched to a gene; V was cut back by 0 bases and J by 7 bases. Germline-derived CDR1 and CDR2 are LGHNA and YNFKEQ. The CDR3 totals 16 residues. The CDR3 DNA follows: TGTGCCAGCAGCCAAGAGACCGGGACAGGGTCTGAAAAACTGTTTTTT. As protein: CASSQETGTGSEKLFF.

A single count supports this clonotype. The rearrangement joins TRBV5-5 to TRBJ1-1; D gene uncertain. The germline V gene has CDR1 SGHKS and CDR2 YYEKEE (reference sequence). The CDR3 has 13 residues. V lost 6 bases and J 1 base, leaving 10 bases between the germline ends. The CDR3 DNA sequence: TGTGCCAGCACCTTAAGGGAGAACACTGAAGCTTTCTTT. Encoded protein: CASTLRENTEAFF. Using reference TRBV5-5 and TRBJ1-1 for the parts outside the CDR3, the full variable domain is DAGVTQSPTHLIKTRGQQVTLRCSPISGHKSVSWYQQVLGQGPQFIFQYYEKEERGRGNFPDRFSARQFPNYSSELNVNALLLGDSALYLCASTLRENTEAFFGQGTRLTVV.

This chain uses TRBV5-1 with TRBJ2-3; 8 bases are a match to TRBD2. After removal of 1 base from V and 1 base from J, the junction contained 2 bases not matched to a gene. The CDR3 length is 15 residues. Looked up from germline, CDR1 is SGHRS and CDR2 is YFSETQ. The CDR3 here is CASSLMREGTDTQYF. The CDR3 DNA sequence: TGCGCCAGCAGCTTGATGCGGGAGGGCACAGATACGCAGTATTTT.

This clonotype occurred a few times. The chain employs TRBV15 and TRBJ1-5, with a tentative D call TRBD1 (6 bases). CDR3 length equals 13 residues. From germline, CDR1 is LNHNV and CDR2 YYDKDF (reference sequence). The V and J ends lost 3 bases and 9 bases respectively, with 12 bases between them. As DNA, the CDR3 is TGTGCCACCAGCAGCAGAGGACAGTCGCCCCAGCATTTT. It codes for CATSSRGQSPQHF.

The chain combines TRBV2 with TRBJ2-2, with 9 nucleotides matching TRBD1. The germline V gene encodes CDR1 SNHLY and CDR2 FYNNEI. The CDR3 consists of 15 residues. The V segment lost 5 bases and the J segment 1 base; nucleotides outside the gene matches: 2. Here the CDR3 reads CASSRDRVNTGELFF. For the CDR3, the DNA is TGTGCCAGCAGTCGGGACAGGGTGAACACCGGGGAGCTGTTTTTT.

This clonotype has ten or more counts. This chain joins TRBV6-1 and TRBJ1-1; 8 bases agree with TRBD1. This CDR3 has 13 residues. The junction had 4 bases not matched to a gene; V was cut back by 6 bases and J by 4 bases. Germline V CDR1 and CDR2: MNHNS, SASEGT. CDR3 sequence (DNA): TGTGCCAGCAGGGATACAGGGGGCACTGAAGCTTTCTTT. Its translation is CASRDTGGTEAFF.

V usage is TRBV19 and J usage is TRBJ2-7; TRBD2 matches at 14 bases. Germline CDR1 LNHDA, CDR2 SQIVND (reference sequence). CDR3 size: 13 residues. The junction had 4 bases not matched to a gene; V was cut back by 9 bases and J by 6 bases. This chain's CDR3 is CASRLAGGSEQYF. The DNA of the CDR3 is TGTGCCAGCAGACTAGCGGGAGGGAGCGAGCAGTACTTC. The full variable domain, in which reference TRBV19 and TRBJ2-7 provide the parts outside the CDR3, is DGGITQSPKYLFRKEGQNVTLSCEQNLNHDAMYWYRQDPGQGLRLIYYSQIVNDFQKGDIAEGYSVSREKKESFPLTVTSAQKNPTAFYLCASRLAGGSEQYFGPGTRLTVT.

The V gene is TRBV5-4, the J gene TRBJ2-5; no firm D call. The CDR3 runs 14 residues. Trimming cost V 0 bases and J 4 bases, with 10 bases left between them. CDR1 and CDR2 (germline): SGHNT, YYREEE (reference sequence). CDR3 nucleotide sequence: TGTGCCAGCAGCTTGGAAGGCCCGACAGAGACCCAGTACTTC. Translation: CASSLEGPTETQYF. The whole variable domain, filled in from reference TRBV5-4 and TRBJ2-5, reads ETGVTQSPTHLIKTRGQQVTLRCSSQSGHNTVSWYQQALGQGPQFIFQYYREEENGRGNFPPRFSGLQFPNYSSELNVNALELDDSALYLCASSLEGPTETQYFGPGTRLLVL.

The chain employs TRBV29-1 and TRBJ2-7; 11 nucleotides match TRBD1. The CDR3 extends over 14 amino acids. Per germline, CDR1 SQVTM and CDR2 ANQGSEA. The V gene end was trimmed by 4 bases and the J gene end by 4 bases; junction bases not matched to a gene: 6. The CDR3 DNA follows: TGCAGCGTTGGGACAGGGGGCGGCGGTTACGAGCAGTACTTC. This encodes CSVGTGGGGYEQYF.

This clonotype occurred many times. This chain uses TRBV12-3 or TRBV12-4 with TRBJ2-5; possible D gene TRBD2, 5 bases. V lost 3 bases, J lost 5 bases, and 13 bases lay in between. This CDR3 has 14 residues. CDR3 loop: CASSFRSGRETQYF. DNA for the CDR3: TGTGCCAGCAGTTTCCGGAGCGGAAGGGAGACCCAGTACTTC.

The V call is TRBV5-1, the J call TRBJ1-1; D gene unclear. The V and J ends lost 1 base and 1 base respectively, with 8 bases between them. The V gene's germline CDR1 is SGHRS and CDR2 YFSETQ. The CDR3 runs 14 residues. The CDR3 bases are TGCGCCAGCAGCTTGTCGTGGGGGAACACTGAAGCTTTCTTT. It encodes CASSLSWGNTEAFF. Full variable domain (remainder filled in from reference TRBV5-1 and TRBJ1-1): KAGVTQTPRYLIKTRGQQVTLSCSPISGHRSVSWYQQTPGQGLQFLFEYFSETQRNKGNFPGRFSGRQFSNSRSEMNVSTLELGDSALYLCASSLSWGNTEAFFGQGTRLTVV.

The table lists this clonotype with many counts. The J gene is TRBJ2-1, the V gene TRBV9, with a tentative D call TRBD2 (5 bases). This CDR3 has 15 residues. Germline-derived CDR1 and CDR2 are SGDLS and YYNGEE. Trimming pared 1 base from V and 4 bases from J, leaving 12 bases between. The CDR3 region is CASSVRSSNYNEQFF. CDR3 bases: TGTGCCAGCAGCGTAAGGTCTAGCAATTACAATGAGCAGTTCTTC.

The chain uses TRBV10-3 and TRBJ1-5; D perhaps matches TRBD1 (5 bases). Germline loops: CDR1 ENHRY, CDR2 SYGVKD. The CDR3 contains 13 residues. Trimming left V 10 bases short and J 5 bases short, with 15 bases between. The CDR3 sequence is CATSVLQDQPQHF. The CDR3 DNA is TGTGCCACCTCGGTCTTACAGGATCAGCCCCAGCATTTT.

The chain links TRBV2 to TRBJ1-2, with 8 bases lining up with TRBD1. The CDR3 contains 18 residues. V lost 4 bases and J lost 4; bases outside the gene matches: 17. Per germline, CDR1 SNHLY and CDR2 FYNNEI. The CDR3 bases are TGTGCCAGCAGTGGACAGACAGGGGCGGTAGGTTTCGGCTATGGCTACACCTTC. Its protein is CASSGQTGAVGFGYGYTF.

This clonotype was recorded at least ten times. V is TRBV9 and J is TRBJ2-2; 9 bases are a match to TRBD1. Germline loops: CDR1 SGDLS, CDR2 YYNGEE. This CDR3 comprises 14 residues. Unmatched junction bases numbered 3, after V lost 4 bases and J lost 5 bases. The CDR3 protein is CASSSDRGTGELFF. The CDR3 coding sequence is TGTGCCAGCAGCTCGGACAGGGGTACCGGGGAGCTGTTTTTT.

This clonotype occurred a few times. This sequence joins TRBV9 and TRBJ1-4, with TRBD1 matching 7 bases. V shed 3 bases and J 7 bases; nucleotides not matched to a gene: 9. CDR3 length: 15 amino acids. CDR1 and CDR2 from the germline V gene are SGDLS and YYNGEE. The CDR3 loop reads CASSDRQGVSEKLFF. CDR3 bases: TGTGCCAGCAGCGACAGACAGGGAGTTAGTGAAAAACTGTTTTTT.

Concerning this clonotype itself: This may arise from a read error, as a much more abundant clone is one base away. The chain couples TRBV6-1 to TRBJ2-7; 8 bases agree with TRBD2. This CDR3 is 14 amino acids long. The germline CDR1 and CDR2 sequences are MNHNS and SASEGT. The CDR3 region has the DNA TGTACCAGCAGTCGGGGGGGGGCTATATACGAGCAGTACTTC. Its protein is CTSSRGGAIYEQYF.

The V gene is TRBV15, the J gene TRBJ2-5, with D possibly matching TRBD1 (6 bases). V dropped 5 bases and J dropped 8 bases, with 15 bases sitting between them. CDR3 length equals 13 residues. Germline V CDR1 and CDR2: LNHNV, YYDKDF (reference sequence). The CDR3 DNA is TGTGCCACCAGCGGAATAGGGGGTTCTACCCAGTACTTC. Translating gives CATSGIGGSTQYF.

This chain connects TRBV19 to TRBJ2-1; D remains ambiguous. The CDR3 loop spans 10 amino acids. Trimming shortened V by 0 bases and J by 9 bases, and 0 bases separated the two germline ends. Germline V gene lookup returns CDR1 LNHDA and CDR2 SQIVND (reference sequence). CDR3 amino acids: CASSIDEQFF. The CDR3 bases are TGTGCCAGTAGTATAGATGAGCAGTTCTTC.

The chain carries TRBV24-1 and TRBJ1-2; 8 bases are shared with TRBD1. Germline V gene data show CDR1 as KGHDR and CDR2 as SFDVKD. CDR3 length equals 12 residues. V lost 8 bases, J lost 6 bases, and 4 bases stayed unmatched. The CDR3 sequence is CATIGTGDGYTF. As DNA, the CDR3 is TGTGCCACCATAGGGACAGGTGATGGCTACACCTTC.

This clonotype was seen repeatedly, ten times or more. The germline gene is not matched at one end of the junction; a read error may be the cause. The V call is TRBV5-5, the J call TRBJ1-1, with TRBD1 matching over 7 bases. Per the germline V gene, CDR1 is SGHKS and CDR2 is YYEKEE (reference sequence). This CDR3 spans 12 amino acids. The CDR3 coding sequence is TGTGCCAGCACCTTGGGACAGCAAGAAGCTTTCTTT. Encoded protein: CASTLGQQEAFF.

The CDR3 DNA reads TGCAGTGCTAGGAGAACCGGGGTTCGTAACACTGAAGCTTTCTTT. Its translation is CSARRTGVRNTEAFF. V usage is TRBV20-1 and J usage is TRBJ1-1; D uncertain. The CDR3 loop spans 15 amino acids. Germline assignment: CDR1 DFQATT and CDR2 SNEGSKA (reference sequence). V lost 3 bases and J 2 bases, leaving 16 bases between the germline ends.

This clonotype was detected once. Since a much larger clone is just one base distant, this may be a read error. V usage is TRBV5-1 and J usage is TRBJ1-2; a weak D match, TRBD1 (5 bases). The CDR3 runs to 14 residues. Germline-derived CDR1 and CDR2 are SGHRS and YFSETQ. V lost 4 bases and J 7 bases, leaving 17 bases between the germline ends. This chain's CDR3 is CASSEVGDSRGYTF. The CDR3 DNA is TGCGCCAGCAGCGAAGTCGGGGACTCCCGTGGCTACACCTTC.